A single sample is the source of the 25 T cell receptor beta chains below, sequenced in a study of OX40 agonist ivuxolimab in advanced cancers. The method was immunoSEQ multiplex PCR; TCRdb's version includes in-frame clones alone and lacks a portion of them. This table has about 45,000 clones, more than 65% appearing once. The sequencing used CD4+ or CD8+ T cells sorted from blood, collected in a trial of the OX40 agonist ivuxolimab. The receptor set was obtained from an adult with an advanced solid tumor such as melanoma, head and neck, liver or kidney cancer.

The genes are TRBV11-2 and TRBJ2-1, with D tentatively TRBD2 (5 bases). Looked up from germline, CDR1 is SGHAT and CDR2 is FQNNGV. This CDR3 is built from 13 residues. V was cut by 0 bases and J by 12 bases, with 12 bases left in between. This CDR3 reads CASSLDRAGGQFF. CDR3 DNA sequence: TGTGCCAGCAGCTTAGACCGAGCTGGAGGGCAGTTCTTC.

The chain has TRBV5-6 and TRBJ1-2; D gene uncertain. The germline V gene has CDR1 SGHDT and CDR2 YYEEEE. The V end lost 2 bases, the J end lost 4 bases, and 9 bases lay between the germline ends. The CDR3 extends over 13 amino acids. CDR3 DNA sequence: TGTGCCAGCAGCTTTCGAGAGACCTATGGCTACACCTTC. Translating gives CASSFRETYGYTF.

In this sample, this clone turned up a few times. The chain employs TRBV12-5 and TRBJ2-1; TRBD2 agrees at 13 bases. The CDR3 is 17 residues long. Germline values: CDR1 LGHNT, CDR2 FRNRAP. V dropped 2 bases and J dropped 10; count of bases not matched to a gene: 11. CDR3 protein: CASGLLLRTSGSKEQFF. The CDR3 nucleotides are TGTGCTAGTGGTTTGTTACTGCGGACTAGCGGGAGCAAGGAGCAGTTCTTC. Complete variable domain (other parts from reference TRBV12-5 and TRBJ2-1): DARVTQTPRHKVTEMGQEVTMRCQPILGHNTVFWYRQTMMQGLELLAYFRNRAPLDDSGMPKDRFSAEMPDATLATLKIQPSEPRDSAVYFCASGLLLRTSGSKEQFFGPGTRLTVL.

About this clone itself: This sample includes further DNA sequences coding for the same CDR3. The chain combines TRBV30 with TRBJ1-4; the D gene is possibly TRBD1 (5 bases). This CDR3 spans 13 amino acids. V shed 4 bases and J shed 8 bases, with 14 bases lying between them. Per the germline V gene, CDR1 is GTSNPN and CDR2 is SVGIG (reference sequence). The CDR3 loop reads CAWNPGVGEKLFF. Here the CDR3 DNA reads TGTGCCTGGAATCCGGGGGTGGGGGAAAAACTGTTTTTT.

This chain joins TRBV11-1 and TRBJ1-6, with D uncertain. V lost 1 base and J 5 bases, leaving 12 bases between the germline ends. In germline, CDR1 is SGHAT, CDR2 FQDESV (reference sequence). The CDR3 spans 16 residues. The CDR3 DNA sequence: TGTGCCAGCAGCTTAGAGCCGGCGGATAATAATTCACCCCTCCACTTT. Its protein is CASSLEPADNNSPLHF.

This chain links TRBV5-1 with TRBJ1-2; D unresolved. The CDR3 extends over 13 amino acids. V was cut by 5 bases and J by 2 bases, with 10 bases left in between. Germline CDR1 is SGHRS and CDR2 is YFSETQ. The CDR3 DNA reads TGCGCCAGCAGACGCGAGGAGAACTATGGCTACACCTTC. Protein product: CASRREENYGYTF.

This clone ranks as medium-sized. The V gene is TRBV19, the J gene TRBJ1-2, with 7 bases matching TRBD1. CDR3 size: 17 residues. Germline V gene lookup returns CDR1 LNHDA and CDR2 SQIVND (reference sequence). Losses at the gene ends were 2 bases for V and 4 bases for J; bases not matched to a gene: 13. The CDR3 sequence is CASSIPHRQGFPYGYTF. The CDR3 bases are TGTGCCAGTAGTATACCCCACCGACAGGGATTCCCCTATGGCTACACCTTC.

V gene TRBV12-5 combines with J gene TRBJ2-7, with 8 bases fitting TRBD2. CDR1 and CDR2 (germline): LGHNT, FRNRAP. This CDR3 is 15 amino acids long. V trimming: 1 base; J trimming: 0 bases; junction bases outside the gene matches: 2. CDR3 sequence (DNA): TGTGCTAGTGGTTTGGGACGGGGGGGCTCCTACGAGCAGTACTTC. Residues: CASGLGRGGSYEQYF. The variable domain in full, with the rest retrieved from reference TRBV12-5 and TRBJ2-7, is DARVTQTPRHKVTEMGQEVTMRCQPILGHNTVFWYRQTMMQGLELLAYFRNRAPLDDSGMPKDRFSAEMPDATLATLKIQPSEPRDSAVYFCASGLGRGGSYEQYFGPGTRLTVT.

This clone turned up a few times. Here the CDR3 DNA reads TGTGCCTGGACAAGGACGGACCAGGCTTTCTTT. This sequence encodes CAWTRTDQAFF. The chain recombines TRBV30 with TRBJ1-1; D call uncertain. The germline gives CDR1 GTSNPN, CDR2 SVGIG (reference sequence). The CDR3 totals 11 residues. V was cut by 4 bases and J by 11 bases, with 14 bases left in between.

The rearrangement links TRBV18 to TRBJ2-1, with no clear D. Germline V gene sequence: CDR1 KGHSH, CDR2 LQKENI. The CDR3 runs to 11 residues. Between the trimmed V and J ends, which lost 5 bases and 4 bases, there was a span of 3 bases. The CDR3 is CASSLYNEQFF. CDR3 DNA: TGTGCCAGCTCATTATACAATGAGCAGTTCTTC.

The count of this clone is one. This chain connects TRBV2 to TRBJ2-6, with D possibly being TRBD2 (7 bases). The germline V gene has CDR1 SNHLY and CDR2 FYNNEI. With 5 bases removed from V and 0 bases from J, the gap between germline ends came to 11 bases. This CDR3 is built from 16 residues. CDR3 in DNA: TGTGCCAGCAGTTTAAGGGGGGGCTCTGGGGCCAACGTCCTGACTTTC. This translates into CASSLRGGSGANVLTF.

V gene TRBV28 combines with J gene TRBJ1-2; the match to TRBD1 covers 9 bases. Germline CDR1 is MDHEN and CDR2 is SYDVKM. The ends lost 4 bases at V and 6 bases at J; junction bases unmatched: 12. This CDR3 contains 16 residues. CDR3 bases: TGTGCCAGCAGTTCGGCCGGGACAGGGTATTCCCATGGCTACACCTTC. Encoded protein: CASSSAGTGYSHGYTF.

The rearrangement links TRBV10-3 to TRBJ2-2; 12 nucleotides agree with TRBD2. Germline V lookup: CDR1 ENHRY, CDR2 SYGVKD. CDR3 length: 15 residues. Losses at the gene ends were 6 bases for V and 6 bases for J; bases not matched to a gene: 5. CDR3 region: CAIRGLAGSPGELFF. DNA for the CDR3: TGTGCCATCAGAGGACTAGCGGGGAGCCCCGGGGAGCTGTTTTTT.

This rearrangement joins TRBV19 to TRBJ1-1; a weak D match, TRBD1 (5 bases). V shed 6 bases and J shed 4 bases, with 12 bases lying between them. Germline lookup yields CDR1 LNHDA and CDR2 SQIVND (reference sequence). The CDR3 runs 13 residues. The CDR3 coding sequence is TGTGCCAGTAGCCAGGGTTTAGGCACTGAAGCTTTCTTT. Translation gives CASSQGLGTEAFF.

This chain joins TRBV5-6 and TRBJ1-1; 9 bases map to TRBD1. CDR1 SGHDT and CDR2 YYEEEE come from the germline V gene. This CDR3 spans 13 amino acids. Losses at the gene ends were 4 bases for V and 4 bases for J; bases not matched to a gene: 2. Here the CDR3 reads CASSRGQGTEAFF. The CDR3 DNA sequence: TGTGCCAGCAGCAGGGGACAGGGCACTGAAGCTTTCTTT.

This clone was seen a handful of times. The J gene is TRBJ2-7, the V gene TRBV5-1; no definite D call. Looked up from germline, CDR1 is SGHRS and CDR2 is YFSETQ. V was shortened by 5 bases and J by 2 bases, with 11 bases between the two germline ends. The CDR3 has 13 residues. The CDR3 sequence is CASRWTPPYEQYF. CDR3 bases: TGCGCCAGCAGATGGACCCCTCCCTACGAGCAGTACTTC.

The rearrangement joins TRBV18 to TRBJ2-7, with 7 bases matching TRBD2. The V gene end was trimmed by 0 bases and the J gene end by 2 bases; junction bases not matched to a gene: 4. Germline lookup yields CDR1 KGHSH and CDR2 LQKENI. CDR3 size: 15 residues. CDR3 nucleotides: TGTGCCAGCTCACCACCCGGCGGGAGCACCTACGAGCAGTACTTC. Its protein is CASSPPGGSTYEQYF.

This rearrangement joins TRBV14 to TRBJ1-2; D ambiguous. The CDR3 has 14 residues. Germline CDR1 and CDR2: SGHDN and FVKESK. V shed 4 bases and J shed 0 bases, with 9 bases lying between them. This chain's CDR3 is CASSPRGANYGYTF. Here the CDR3 DNA reads TGTGCCAGCAGCCCCCGCGGAGCTAACTATGGCTACACCTTC. Using reference TRBV14 and TRBJ1-2 for the parts outside the CDR3, the full variable domain is EAGVTQFPSHSVIEKGQTVTLRCDPISGHDNLYWYRRVMGKEIKFLLHFVKESKQDESGMPNNRFLAERTGGTYSTLKVQPAELEDSGVYFCASSPRGANYGYTFGSGTRLTVV.

The gene calls are TRBV15 and TRBJ2-2, with a tentative D call TRBD1 (5 bases). From germline, CDR1 is LNHNV and CDR2 YYDKDF (reference sequence). The V gene lost 1 base and the J gene lost 3 bases, with 9 bases spanning the gap. The length of the CDR3 is 15 residues. CDR3 sequence reads: CATSRGLQDTGELFF. DNA for the CDR3: TGTGCCACCAGCAGAGGGCTACAGGACACCGGGGAGCTGTTTTTT.

The chain recombines TRBV29-1 with TRBJ2-1; maybe TRBD2 (6 bases). Germline CDR1 reads SQVTM; CDR2 reads ANQGSEA. The CDR3 is 11 amino acids. Trimming left V 4 bases short and J 6 bases short, with 7 bases between. CDR3 DNA sequence: TGCAGCGTTGCCGGGGGCAATGAGCAGTTCTTC. Amino acids: CSVAGGNEQFF.

This chain joins TRBV2 and TRBJ1-5; D is ambiguous. This CDR3 contains 15 residues. The germline gives CDR1 SNHLY, CDR2 FYNNEI. The V end lost 7 bases, the J end lost 3 bases, and 16 bases lay between the germline ends. The chain's CDR3 is CASTLRVADNQPQHF. As DNA, the CDR3 is TGTGCCAGCACCCTAAGGGTGGCGGACAATCAGCCCCAGCATTTT.

V gene TRBV9 combines with J gene TRBJ2-7, with D perhaps TRBD1 or TRBD2 (7 bases each). Germline loops: CDR1 SGDLS, CDR2 YYNGEE. The CDR3 runs 15 residues. Trimming pared 1 base from V and 5 bases from J, leaving 16 bases between. DNA of the CDR3: TGTGCCAGCAGCGTATACAGGGGACTAAGGGACGAGCAGTACTTC. Translating gives CASSVYRGLRDEQYF.

The CDR3 nucleotides read TGTGCCAGCAGCCCTCAGCCCATTCGAGTTAACACTGAAGCTTTCTTT. Its protein product is CASSPQPIRVNTEAFF. This chain joins TRBV7-2 and TRBJ1-1; D ambiguous. The CDR3 consists of 16 residues. Trimming removed 5 bases at V and 2 bases at J, with 18 bases between. Germline values: CDR1 SGHTA, CDR2 FQGNSA.

This chain uses TRBV11-2 with TRBJ2-3; D unclear. CDR3 length: 13 residues. With 1 base removed from V and 2 bases from J, the gap between germline ends came to 4 bases. The germline CDR1 and CDR2 sequences are SGHAT and FQNNGV. The CDR3 loop is CASSLAFTDTQYF. Here the CDR3 DNA reads TGTGCCAGCAGCTTAGCCTTCACAGATACGCAGTATTTT.

The count of this clone is one. This rearrangement joins TRBV7-9 to TRBJ2-7; 13 positions agree with TRBD2. The J segment lost 0 bases and the V segment lost 5 bases, leaving 10 bases of the junction unmatched. This CDR3 comprises 18 residues. The germline V gene encodes CDR1 SEHNR and CDR2 FQNEAQ (reference sequence). For the CDR3, the DNA is TGTGCCAGCAGCCAAGACACTAGCGGGAGGGGGAGCTCCTACGAGCAGTACTTC. Its translation is CASSQDTSGRGSSYEQYF.